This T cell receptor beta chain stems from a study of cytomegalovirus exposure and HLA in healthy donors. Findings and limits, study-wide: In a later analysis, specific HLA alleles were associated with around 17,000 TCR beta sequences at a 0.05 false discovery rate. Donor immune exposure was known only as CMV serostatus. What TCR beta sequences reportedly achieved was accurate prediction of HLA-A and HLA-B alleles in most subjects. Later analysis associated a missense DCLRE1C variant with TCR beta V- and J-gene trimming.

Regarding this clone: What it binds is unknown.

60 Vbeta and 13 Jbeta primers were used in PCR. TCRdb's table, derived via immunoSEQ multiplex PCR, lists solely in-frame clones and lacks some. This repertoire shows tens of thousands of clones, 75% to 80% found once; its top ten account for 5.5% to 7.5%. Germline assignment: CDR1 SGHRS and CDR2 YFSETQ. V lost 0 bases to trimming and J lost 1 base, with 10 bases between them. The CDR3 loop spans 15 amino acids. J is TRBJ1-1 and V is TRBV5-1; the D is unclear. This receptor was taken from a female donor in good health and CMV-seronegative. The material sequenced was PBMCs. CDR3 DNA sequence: TGCGCCAGCAGCTTGGCCGTAGGGAGGAACACTGAAGCTTTCTTT. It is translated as CASSLAVGRNTEAFF.